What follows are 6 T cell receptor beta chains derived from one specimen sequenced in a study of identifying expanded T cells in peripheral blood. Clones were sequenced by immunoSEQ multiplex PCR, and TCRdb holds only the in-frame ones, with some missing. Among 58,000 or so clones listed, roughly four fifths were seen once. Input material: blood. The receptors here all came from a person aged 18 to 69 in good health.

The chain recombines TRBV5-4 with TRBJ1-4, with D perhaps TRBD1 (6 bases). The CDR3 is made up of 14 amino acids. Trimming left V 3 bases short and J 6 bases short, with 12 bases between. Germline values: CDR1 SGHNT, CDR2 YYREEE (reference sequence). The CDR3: CASSSSGVDEKLFF. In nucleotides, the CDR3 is TGTGCCAGCAGCTCCTCAGGGGTGGATGAAAAACTGTTTTTT.

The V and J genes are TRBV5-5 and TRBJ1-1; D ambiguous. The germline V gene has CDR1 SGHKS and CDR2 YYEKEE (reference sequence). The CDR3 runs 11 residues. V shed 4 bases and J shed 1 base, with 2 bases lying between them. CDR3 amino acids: CASSQNTEAFF. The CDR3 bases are TGTGCCAGCAGCCAGAACACTGAAGCTTTCTTT. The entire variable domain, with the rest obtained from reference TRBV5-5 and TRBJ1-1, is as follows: DAGVTQSPTHLIKTRGQQVTLRCSPISGHKSVSWYQQVLGQGPQFIFQYYEKEERGRGNFPDRFSARQFPNYSSELNVNALLLGDSALYLCASSQNTEAFFGQGTRLTVV.

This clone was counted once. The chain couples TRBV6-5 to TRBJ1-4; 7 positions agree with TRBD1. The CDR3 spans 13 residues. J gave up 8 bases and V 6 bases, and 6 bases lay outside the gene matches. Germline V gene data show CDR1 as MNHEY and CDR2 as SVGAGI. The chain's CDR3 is CASSRDRGEKLFF. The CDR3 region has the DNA TGTGCCAGCAGCCGGGACAGAGGCGAAAAACTGTTTTTT.

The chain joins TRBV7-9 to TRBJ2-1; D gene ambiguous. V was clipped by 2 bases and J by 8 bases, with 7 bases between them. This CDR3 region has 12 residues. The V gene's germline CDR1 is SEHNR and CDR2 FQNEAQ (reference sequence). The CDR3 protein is CASSLQEYEQFF. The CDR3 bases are TGTGCCAGCAGCTTACAAGAGTATGAGCAGTTCTTC.

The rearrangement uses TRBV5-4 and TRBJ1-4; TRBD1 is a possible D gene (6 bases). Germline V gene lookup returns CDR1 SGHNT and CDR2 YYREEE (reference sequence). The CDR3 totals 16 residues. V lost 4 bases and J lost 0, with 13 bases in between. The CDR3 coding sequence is TGTGCCAGCAGCACCGGGACACTAGCAACTAATGAAAAACTGTTTTTT. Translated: CASSTGTLATNEKLFF. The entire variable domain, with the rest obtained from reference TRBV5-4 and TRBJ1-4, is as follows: ETGVTQSPTHLIKTRGQQVTLRCSSQSGHNTVSWYQQALGQGPQFIFQYYREEENGRGNFPPRFSGLQFPNYSSELNVNALELDDSALYLCASSTGTLATNEKLFFGSGTQLSVL.

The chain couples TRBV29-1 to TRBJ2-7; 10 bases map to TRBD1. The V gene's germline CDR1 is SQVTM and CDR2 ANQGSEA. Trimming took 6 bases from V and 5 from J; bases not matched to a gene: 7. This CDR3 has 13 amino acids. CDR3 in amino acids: CSVGRQGANEQYV. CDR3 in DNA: TGCAGCGTGGGGAGACAGGGGGCAAACGAGCAGTACGTC.